One sample yielded the 31 T cell receptor beta chains listed below, sequenced in a study of sequential checkpoint blockade in melanoma. The treatment here: randomized to nivolumab then ipilimumab (arm A) or the reverse (arm B). Repertoires were generated with immunoSEQ multiplex PCR, while TCRdb's copy carries only in-frame clones and drops some. The table includes some 10,000 clones, around 75% detected once. The sequences come from CD8+ T cells sorted from blood (inferred from file names), collected from a patient given nivolumab and ipilimumab in sequence. The receptors stem from a human donor with melanoma.

The genes are TRBV29-1 and TRBJ2-7; possible D gene TRBD2, 5 bases. V was shortened by 0 bases and J by 0 bases, with 9 bases between the two germline ends. This CDR3 has 14 amino acids. Germline CDR1 reads SQVTM; CDR2 reads ANQGSEA. CDR3 sequence (DNA): TGCAGCGTTGAAGATGAGGGTAGCTCCTACGAGCAGTACTTC. Protein sequence: CSVEDEGSSYEQYF.

The CDR3 nucleotides are TGTGCCGCGGGGGGGAATAGCAATCAGCCCCAGCATTTT. The encoded protein is CAAGGNSNQPQHF. This sequence joins TRBV27 and TRBJ1-5; a possible D gene is TRBD1 (5 bases). The V gene's germline CDR1 is MNHEY and CDR2 SMNVEV (reference sequence). Trimming removed 11 bases from V and 0 bases from J, with 11 bases in between. The CDR3 length is 13 residues.

This clone turned up a few times. This rearrangement joins TRBV19 to TRBJ1-5; possibly TRBD1 for D (5 bases). Per germline, CDR1 LNHDA and CDR2 SQIVND (reference sequence). The CDR3 has 14 residues. The V end was cut by 2 bases, the J end by 3 bases, with 8 bases between. The DNA for the CDR3 is TGTGCCAGTAGTATAAGGGACTCCAATCAGCCCCAGCATTTT. Its protein product is CASSIRDSNQPQHF.

The CDR3 region has the DNA TGTGCCAGCAGCTCTGTGAACACTGAAGCTTTCTTT. Encoded protein: CASSSVNTEAFF. V and J are TRBV7-9 and TRBJ1-1, with D unresolved. Germline V gives CDR1 SEHNR, CDR2 FQNEAQ (reference sequence). The CDR3 has 12 residues. V shed 4 bases and J shed 0 bases, with 3 bases lying between them.

The chain recombines TRBV6-1 with TRBJ2-7, with TRBD1 matching over 7 bases. CDR1 is MNHNS and CDR2 is SASEGT in the germline V gene. This CDR3 is 15 amino acids long. V lost 11 bases to trimming and J lost 2 bases; unmatched junction nucleotides: 15. The CDR3 coding sequence is TGTGCCGGAAAATTGGCTTCCGGGACAGCCTACGAGCAGTACTTC. Its translation is CAGKLASGTAYEQYF.

The V call is TRBV6-6, the J call TRBJ2-7, with no clear D. The V end lost 8 bases, the J end lost 3 bases, and 11 bases lay between the germline ends. This CDR3 has 12 residues. Germline V gene data show CDR1 as MNHNY and CDR2 as SVGAGI (reference sequence). This CDR3 is CASGYSNYEQYF. In nucleotides, the CDR3 is TGTGCCAGCGGATACAGCAACTACGAGCAGTACTTC.

The CDR3 loop is CASSPLGGDNQPQHF. Here the CDR3 DNA reads TGTGCCAGCAGTCCCCTTGGAGGGGATAATCAGCCCCAGCATTTT. The rearrangement joins TRBV27 to TRBJ1-5; D perhaps matches TRBD1 (5 bases). Germline values: CDR1 MNHEY, CDR2 SMNVEV (reference sequence). Trimming left V 5 bases short and J 4 bases short, with 15 bases between. CDR3 length equals 15 residues.

CDR3 residues: CASSILQGAGGNTIYF. The CDR3 DNA reads TGTGCCAGTAGTATCCTTCAGGGGGCCGGTGGAAACACCATATATTTT. This chain connects TRBV19 to TRBJ1-3; 8 bases align to TRBD1. The length of the CDR3 is 16 residues. Losses at the gene ends were 3 bases for V and 3 bases for J; bases not matched to a gene: 7. Germline V gene data show CDR1 as LNHDA and CDR2 as SQIVND (reference sequence).

The chain combines TRBV27 with TRBJ2-1; TRBD1 might be the D (6 bases). Germline assignment: CDR1 MNHEY and CDR2 SMNVEV (reference sequence). The CDR3 extends over 14 amino acids. Between the trimmed V and J ends, which lost 5 bases and 2 bases, there was a span of 10 bases. As DNA, the CDR3 is TGTGCCAGCAGTGAGGGGGTACCCTACAATGAGCAGTTCTTC. Amino acid sequence: CASSEGVPYNEQFF.

This clone was seen only once. The chain uses TRBV30 and TRBJ1-1, with 7 bases aligning to TRBD1. Germline loops: CDR1 GTSNPN, CDR2 SVGIG (reference sequence). The CDR3 sequence is 14 residues long. With V trimmed by 2 bases and J by 5 bases, 8 bases remained unmatched. The CDR3, as DNA: TGTGCCTGGAGTTGGGACAGAGCGACGACTGAAGCTTTCTTT. This encodes CAWSWDRATTEAFF.

This rearrangement joins TRBV9 to TRBJ2-7; TRBD2 agrees at 12 bases. The CDR3 loop spans 17 amino acids. The J segment lost 2 bases and the V segment lost 3 bases, leaving 9 bases of the junction unmatched. CDR1 is SGDLS and CDR2 is YYNGEE in the germline V gene. CDR3 nucleotide sequence: TGTGCCAGCAGCGGCGGACTAGCGGGATCTAGACCCTACGAGCAGTACTTC. It codes for CASSGGLAGSRPYEQYF.

The chain combines TRBV10-2 with TRBJ2-7; D possibly corresponds to TRBD2 (5 bases). V dropped 4 bases and J dropped 5 bases, with 15 bases sitting between them. The CDR3 totals 14 residues. Germline CDR1 and CDR2: WSHSY and SAAADI. CDR3 nucleotide sequence: TGCGCCAGCAGTGGCCGGGATTTAGCACACGAGCAGTACTTC. It is translated as CASSGRDLAHEQYF.

The chain has TRBV11-2 and TRBJ2-1, with a weak D call TRBD1 (6 bases). Between the trimmed V and J ends, which lost 1 base and 0 bases, there was a span of 7 bases. This CDR3 spans 15 amino acids. Germline V gene sequence: CDR1 SGHAT, CDR2 FQNNGV. CDR3: CASSLAQGSYNEQFF. The DNA of the CDR3 is TGTGCCAGCAGCTTAGCACAGGGCTCCTACAATGAGCAGTTCTTC.

This clone has only one observation. This sequence joins TRBV7-4 and TRBJ1-2; D uncertain. The CDR3 runs to 17 residues. The V end lost 5 bases, the J end lost 4 bases, and 23 bases lay between the germline ends. The germline V gene has CDR1 SGHVT and CDR2 SQSDAQ. The CDR3 DNA reads TGTGCCAGCAGCCAGACAATTCCAGCTCGAAAGACCTATGGCTACACCTTC. Translation gives CASSQTIPARKTYGYTF. The full variable domain, completed using reference TRBV7-4 and TRBJ1-2, is GAGVSQSPRYKVAKRGRDVALRCDSISGHVTLYWYRQTLGQGSEVLTYSQSDAQRDKSGRPSGRFSAERPERSVSTLKIQRTEQGDSAVYLCASSQTIPARKTYGYTFGSGTRLTVV.

This sequence joins TRBV27 and TRBJ2-3, with 11 bases lining up with TRBD2. Germline values: CDR1 MNHEY, CDR2 SMNVEV (reference sequence). V was pared by 3 bases and J by 3 bases, with 8 bases of the junction left unmatched. The CDR3 runs to 17 residues. CDR3 DNA: TGTGCCAGCAGTTTGATACTAGCGGGAGAGGGAACAGATACGCAGTATTTT. Amino acid sequence: CASSLILAGEGTDTQYF.

This sequence joins TRBV13 and TRBJ1-1; 7 positions agree with TRBD1. The V gene's germline CDR1 is PRHDT and CDR2 FYEKMQ (reference sequence). The trim removed 4 bases at V and 4 bases at J, leaving 6 bases unmatched. This CDR3 comprises 14 residues. CDR3 in DNA: TGTGCCAGCAGCTCGGACAGGATAGGCACTGAAGCTTTCTTT. Protein sequence: CASSSDRIGTEAFF.

V usage is TRBV28 and J usage is TRBJ1-2, with TRBD1 matching 7 bases. The CDR3 totals 16 residues. Trimming cost V 3 bases and J 1 base; bases outside gene matches: 8. CDR1 MDHEN and CDR2 SYDVKM come from the germline V gene. The CDR3 sequence is CASSLSSGQINYGYTF. CDR3 in DNA: TGTGCCAGCAGTTTGTCCTCGGGACAGATTAACTATGGCTACACCTTC.

V is TRBV7-6 and J is TRBJ1-1; a weak D match, TRBD1 (5 bases). Looked up from germline, CDR1 is SGHVS and CDR2 is FNYEAQ. The CDR3 is 13 residues long. V shed 5 bases and J shed 6 bases, with 13 bases lying between them. Here the CDR3 reads CASSQQDRAEAFF. The CDR3 DNA follows: TGTGCCAGCAGCCAACAGGACCGGGCTGAAGCTTTCTTT.

The chain couples TRBV20-1 to TRBJ1-1; D unclear. This CDR3 spans 11 amino acids. The germline V gene has CDR1 DFQATT and CDR2 SNEGSKA (reference sequence). Trimming stripped 3 bases from V and 3 bases from J, with 5 bases between. CDR3 coding DNA: TGCAGTGCTAGGCTATACACTGAAGCTTTCTTT. This translates into CSARLYTEAFF.

The chain employs TRBV13 and TRBJ1-1; TRBD1 aligns across 7 bases. V was clipped by 4 bases and J by 5 bases; unmatched bases: 10. The V gene's germline CDR1 is PRHDT and CDR2 FYEKMQ (reference sequence). The CDR3 covers 15 residues. This CDR3 reads CASSSTGRAETEAFF. CDR3 in DNA: TGTGCCAGCAGCTCGACAGGGCGCGCAGAGACTGAAGCTTTCTTT.

This clone was found a few times. The V gene is TRBV19, the J gene TRBJ2-7; TRBD1 matches 8 bases. Germline assignment: CDR1 LNHDA and CDR2 SQIVND (reference sequence). V was clipped by 3 bases and J by 4 bases; unmatched bases: 5. The CDR3 extends over 14 amino acids. This CDR3 is CASSMQGAGYEQYF. In DNA form, the CDR3 reads TGTGCCAGTAGTATGCAGGGGGCTGGATACGAGCAGTACTTC.

This chain links TRBV2 with TRBJ2-7; D uncertain. The germline CDR1 and CDR2 sequences are SNHLY and FYNNEI. The germline V and J ends were trimmed by 3 bases and 0 bases, with 12 bases remaining between them. The CDR3 sequence is 15 residues long. The CDR3 coding sequence is TGTGCCAGCAGTGATCGTAGAGATAGCTCCTACGAGCAGTACTTC. Its protein is CASSDRRDSSYEQYF. Supplemented by reference TRBV2 and TRBJ2-7, the full variable domain reads EPEVTQTPSHQVTQMGQEVILRCVPISNHLYFYWYRQILGQKVEFLVSFYNNEISEKSEIFDDQFSVERPDGSNFTLKIRSTKLEDSAMYFCASSDRRDSSYEQYFGPGTRLTVT.

This clone was seen more than once but under ten times. The chain uses TRBV7-8 and TRBJ2-3; 13 bases align to TRBD2. Per germline, CDR1 SGHVS and CDR2 FQNEAQ. Germline trimming cut 4 bases from V and 5 bases from J; bases unmatched to any gene: 3. The CDR3 length is 15 residues. The CDR3 region is CASSYTSGRVDTQYF. The CDR3, as DNA: TGTGCCAGCAGCTATACTAGCGGGAGGGTAGATACGCAGTATTTT.

The rearrangement links TRBV7-8 to TRBJ2-1, with TRBD2 as a possible D gene (5 bases). V gave up 0 bases and J gave up 7 bases, with 16 bases separating them. The CDR3 is 16 residues long. Germline V gives CDR1 SGHVS, CDR2 FQNEAQ. CDR3 sequence reads: CASSLAASGSKNEQFF. The CDR3 region has the DNA TGTGCCAGCAGCTTAGCGGCCAGCGGAAGTAAAAATGAGCAGTTCTTC.

The J gene is TRBJ2-7, the V gene TRBV4-1; D gene unclear. CDR3 length: 13 amino acids. CDR1 and CDR2 (germline): MGHRA, YSYEKL. V was clipped by 3 bases and J by 2 bases, with 8 bases between them. The CDR3 bases are TGCGCCAGCAGCCATGGGCTACCCTACGAGCAGTACTTC. It translates to CASSHGLPYEQYF.

The V call is TRBV6-4, the J call TRBJ2-3; TRBD2 agrees at 10 bases. The V and J ends lost 0 bases and 3 bases, in that order; junction bases with no gene match: 3. CDR1 and CDR2 (germline): MRHNA, SNTAGT. The CDR3 totals 16 residues. In DNA, the CDR3 is TGTGCCAGCAGTGACTCGGCTAGCGGGAGTACAGATACGCAGTATTTT. It codes for CASSDSASGSTDTQYF.

This clone was seen more than once but under ten times. The chain is built from TRBV2 and TRBJ2-1; D possibly corresponds to TRBD1 (6 bases). The germline gives CDR1 SNHLY, CDR2 FYNNEI. V lost 3 bases to trimming and J lost 9 bases, with 21 bases between them. The CDR3 sequence is 16 residues long. In DNA form, the CDR3 reads TGTGCCAGCAGTGAGCGGACAGAGTGGGGAAACTCTGAGCAGTTCTTC. Amino acids: CASSERTEWGNSEQFF. Using reference TRBV2 and TRBJ2-1 for the parts outside the CDR3, the full variable domain is EPEVTQTPSHQVTQMGQEVILRCVPISNHLYFYWYRQILGQKVEFLVSFYNNEISEKSEIFDDQFSVERPDGSNFTLKIRSTKLEDSAMYFCASSERTEWGNSEQFFGPGTRLTVL.

This clone occurred a few times. The chain couples TRBV7-9 to TRBJ1-2; no reliable D call. CDR3 size: 14 residues. Germline values: CDR1 SEHNR, CDR2 FQNEAQ (reference sequence). The V end was cut by 5 bases, the J end by 6 bases, with 16 bases between. In DNA, the CDR3 is TGTGCCAGCAGCCAATCGCTCCTAATGAATGGCTACACCTTC. Its protein product is CASSQSLLMNGYTF.

The chain employs TRBV19 and TRBJ1-1, with 8 bases that match TRBD1. The V segment lost 10 bases and the J segment 1 base; nucleotides outside the gene matches: 11. In germline, CDR1 is LNHDA, CDR2 SQIVND (reference sequence). The CDR3 spans 15 residues. CDR3: CATDVDGTGNTEAFF. The DNA of the CDR3 is TGTGCCACGGATGTTGACGGGACAGGGAACACTGAAGCTTTCTTT.

The gene calls are TRBV7-9 and TRBJ2-5; D may be TRBD2 (7 bases). V lost 5 bases to trimming and J lost 5 bases, with 18 bases between them. CDR3 size: 15 residues. CDR1 and CDR2 from the germline V gene are SEHNR and FQNEAQ (reference sequence). This CDR3 reads CASSPKGSGGETQYF. CDR3 coding DNA: TGTGCCAGCAGCCCTAAAGGCTCGGGGGGCGAGACCCAGTACTTC.

This clone showed up just a few times. V is TRBV7-7 and J is TRBJ2-1; D is uncertain. The CDR3 sequence is 12 residues long. V dropped 4 bases and J dropped 10 bases, with 11 bases sitting between them. The germline gives CDR1 SSHAT, CDR2 FNYEAQ (reference sequence). The CDR3 here is CASSSTSREQFF. In DNA form, the CDR3 reads TGTGCCAGCAGCTCGACGTCTAGGGAGCAGTTCTTC.